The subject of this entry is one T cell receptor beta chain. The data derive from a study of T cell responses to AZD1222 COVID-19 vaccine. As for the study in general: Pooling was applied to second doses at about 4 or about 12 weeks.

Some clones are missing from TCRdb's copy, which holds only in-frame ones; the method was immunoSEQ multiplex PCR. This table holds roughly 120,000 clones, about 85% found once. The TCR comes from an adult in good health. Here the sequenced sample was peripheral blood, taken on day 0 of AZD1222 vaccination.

As DNA, the CDR3 is TGTGCCAGCAGCGTAGCCGGGACCCTTGACTACGAGCAGTACTTC. Protein: CASSVAGTLDYEQYF. The chain carries TRBV9 and TRBJ2-7; D possibly matches TRBD1 or TRBD2 (5 bases each). This CDR3 region has 15 residues. V lost 0 bases and J lost 3, with 13 bases in between. Germline V gene data show CDR1 as SGDLS and CDR2 as YYNGEE.